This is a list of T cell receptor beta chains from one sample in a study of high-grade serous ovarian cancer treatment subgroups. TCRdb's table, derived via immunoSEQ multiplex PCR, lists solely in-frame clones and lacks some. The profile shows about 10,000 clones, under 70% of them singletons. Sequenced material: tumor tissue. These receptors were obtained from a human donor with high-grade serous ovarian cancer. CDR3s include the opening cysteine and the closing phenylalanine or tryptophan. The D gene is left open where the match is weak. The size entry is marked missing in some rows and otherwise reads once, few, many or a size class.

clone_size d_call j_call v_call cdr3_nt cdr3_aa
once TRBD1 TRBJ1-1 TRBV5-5 TGTGCCAGCAGGATTGACAGGGAGGGAGCTTTCTTT CASRIDREGAFF
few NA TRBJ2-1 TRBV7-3 TGTGCCAGCAGCTTCGGGTCCCCGGGACTCCCGTTCTTC CASSFGSPGLPFF
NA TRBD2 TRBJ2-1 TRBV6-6 TGTGCCAGCAGCCCCGTAGCGGGAGCCTACAATGAGCAGTTCTTC CASSPVAGAYNEQFF
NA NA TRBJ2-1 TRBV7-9 TGTGCCAGCCACGAGGGGGGGAACTACAATGAGCAGTTCTTC CASHEGGNYNEQFF
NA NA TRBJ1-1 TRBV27 TGTGCCAGCAGTTTATCCCGGGGTGACACTGAAGCTTTCTTT CASSLSRGDTEAFF
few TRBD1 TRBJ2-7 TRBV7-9 TGTGCCAGCAGCTCCCCAGGGGGCGGCTACGAGCAGTACTTC CASSSPGGGYEQYF
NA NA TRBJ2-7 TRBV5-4 TGTGCCAGCAGCTGGGGCCGGGACGGAGCCTACGAGCAGTACTTC CASSWGRDGAYEQYF
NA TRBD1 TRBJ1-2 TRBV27 TGTGCCAGCAGTTGGGGACAGGGGCAGGTCTATGGCTACACCTTC CASSWGQGQVYGYTF
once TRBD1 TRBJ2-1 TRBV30 TGTGCCTGGAGTGTCGGGACAGGAGACCACAATGAGCAGTTCTTC CAWSVGTGDHNEQFF
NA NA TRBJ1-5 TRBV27 TGTGCCAGCACCGACGCCCCGGGGAGTCAGCCCCAGCATTTT CASTDAPGSQPQHF
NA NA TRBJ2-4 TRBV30 TGTGCCTGTATACCTAATGCGGGGCGAAACATTCAGTACTTC CACIPNAGRNIQYF
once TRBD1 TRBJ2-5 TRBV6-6 TGTGCCAGCAGTGGGGTACAGGGGATGGGGGAGACCCAGTACTTC CASSGVQGMGETQYF
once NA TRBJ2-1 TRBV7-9 TGTGCCAGCAGCTTATTCGCTGATGAGCAGTTCTTC CASSLFADEQFF
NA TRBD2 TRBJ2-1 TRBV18 TGTGCCAGCTCACCCGAAAGACGGGAGGGCTCTTCCAATGAGCAGTTCTTC CASSPERREGSSNEQFF
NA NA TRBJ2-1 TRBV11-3 TGTGCCAGCAGCGGTAGGGAGGCGAATGAGCAGTTCTTC CASSGREANEQFF
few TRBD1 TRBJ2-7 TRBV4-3 TGCGCCTCAGCGGACAGGGGTTACGAGCAGTACTTC CASADRGYEQYF
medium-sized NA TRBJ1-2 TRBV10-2 TGCGCCAGCAGTGTAGCAAGAGGTAGAGACTATGGCTACACCTTC CASSVARGRDYGYTF
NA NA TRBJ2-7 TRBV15 TGTGCCACCAGCAGAGATAGGGTCTACGAGCAGTACTTC CATSRDRVYEQYF
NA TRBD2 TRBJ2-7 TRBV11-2 TGTGCCAGCAGCTACCTCGCGGGACTAGCGGGATCCTACGAGCAGTACTTC CASSYLAGLAGSYEQYF
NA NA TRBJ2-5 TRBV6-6 TGTGCCAGCATTCGCTCCGGAGCGTTCCAAGAGACCCAGTACTTC CASIRSGAFQETQYF
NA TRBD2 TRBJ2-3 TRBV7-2 TGTGCCAGCAGCCGGGGACTAGCGGACACAGATACGCAGTATTTT CASSRGLADTDTQYF
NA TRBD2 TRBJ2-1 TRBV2 TGTGCCAGCAGTGTGGTGCTAGCGGGACCCAATGAGCAGTTCTTC CASSVVLAGPNEQFF
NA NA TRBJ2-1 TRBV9 TGTGCCAGCAGCGTAGACGGGGTTGGTAATGAGCAGTTCTTC CASSVDGVGNEQFF
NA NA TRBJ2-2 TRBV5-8 TGTGCCAGCAGCTTGGGCCTCACCGAGAACACCGGGGAGCTGTTTTTT CASSLGLTENTGELFF
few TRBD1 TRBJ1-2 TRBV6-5 TGTGCCAGCACCGGGGACAGGGAGAGCGGCTACACCTTC CASTGDRESGYTF
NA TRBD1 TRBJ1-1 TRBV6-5 TGTGCCAGCAGGGGGCCCCTTACAGGGGATTTCTTT CASRGPLTGDFF
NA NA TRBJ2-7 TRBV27 TGTGCCAGCAGTTTAAGACAGTTAGGGCGAGGGGAGCAGTACTTC CASSLRQLGRGEQYF
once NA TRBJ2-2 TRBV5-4 TGTGCCAGCAGCTTGCGCCAGGGGAAATGGCCCGGGGAGCTGTTTTTT CASSLRQGKWPGELFF
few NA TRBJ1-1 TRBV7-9 TGTGCCAGCAGAGGTGGAGCCATGAACACTGAAGCTTTCTTT CASRGGAMNTEAFF
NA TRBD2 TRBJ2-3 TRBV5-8 TGTGCCAGCAGCTCCGCACTTACTAGCGGAGGAGGGACAGATACGCAGTATTTT CASSSALTSGGGTDTQYF
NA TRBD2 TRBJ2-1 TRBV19 TGTGCCAGTAGTATTAGGCTAGCGGGAACCTATGAGCAGTTCTTC CASSIRLAGTYEQFF
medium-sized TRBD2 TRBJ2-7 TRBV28 TGTGCCAGCAGTTTACTAGCGGGGTACGAGCAGTACTTC CASSLLAGYEQYF
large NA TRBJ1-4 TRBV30 TGTGCCTGGAGTGTAGGGTCGCGGGTCCTTTCTAATGAAAAACTGTTTTTT CAWSVGSRVLSNEKLFF
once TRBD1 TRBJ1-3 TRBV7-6 TGTGCCAGCAGCCCCCGACAGGGGAAGCCCTCTGGAAACACCATATATTTT CASSPRQGKPSGNTIYF
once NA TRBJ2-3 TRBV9 TGTGCCAGCAGCGGCGGGACAGATACGCAGTATTTT CASSGGTDTQYF
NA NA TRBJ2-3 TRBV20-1 TGCAGTGCTAGAAAAGAAGATACGCAGTATTTT CSARKEDTQYF
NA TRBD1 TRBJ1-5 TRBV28 TGTGCCAGCAGTTGGACAGGGTTCAATAGCAATCAGCCCCAGCATTTT CASSWTGFNSNQPQHF
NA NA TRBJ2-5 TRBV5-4 TGTGCCAGCAGCTTGGGGGGCAGGGGGGATGAGACCCAGTACTTC CASSLGGRGDETQYF
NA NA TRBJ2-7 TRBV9 TGTGCCAGCAGCGTCGCTTATGGGGGTCTCTTTGAGCAGTACTTC CASSVAYGGLFEQYF
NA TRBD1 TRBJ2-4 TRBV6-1 TGTGCCAGCAGTTTCGGCGGACAGGAGTACTTC CASSFGGQEYF
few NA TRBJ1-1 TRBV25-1 TGTGCCAGTCGGGGCCAGCCGAACACTGAAGCTTTCTTT CASRGQPNTEAFF
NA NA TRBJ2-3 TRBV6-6 TGTGCCAGCAGTTACGGCGTCTACCCAGATACGCAGTATTTT CASSYGVYPDTQYF
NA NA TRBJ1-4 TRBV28 TGTGCCAGCAGTTTATCTTCGTTTAGGACACCTATTGGGGAAAAACTGTTTTTT CASSLSSFRTPIGEKLFF
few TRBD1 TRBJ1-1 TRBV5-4 TGTGCCAGCAGCTTTGCAAACAGGGGGACTGAAGCTTTCTTT CASSFANRGTEAFF
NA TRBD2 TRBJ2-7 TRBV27 TGTGCCAGCAGTCCTTTTGCTAGCGGGAGGGCGGTCAAGCAGTACTTC CASSPFASGRAVKQYF
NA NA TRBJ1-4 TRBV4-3 TGCGCCAGCAGCCAAGGGTGGCAGCCTAATGAAAAACTGTTTTTT CASSQGWQPNEKLFF
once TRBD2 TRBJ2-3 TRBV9 TGTGCCAGCAGCGTACTCGGGCTAGCGGGAGTTGGCACAGATACGCAGTATTTT CASSVLGLAGVGTDTQYF